The source of this TCR beta chain is a study of blood T cell repertoires in COVID-19. About the study: Sites across the United States, Italy and Spain contributed samples from acute and convalescent COVID-19. PBMCs, B-cell-depleted T cells, or T cells provided the cDNA or gDNA that made up the material.

The germline gives CDR1 SGHNT, CDR2 YYREEE (reference sequence). This CDR3 has 19 residues. The junction had 13 bases not matched to a gene; V was cut back by 3 bases and J by 6 bases. Per the authors' pipeline: Using reference gene primer amplification, nucleated cell counts were estimated. Data came from immunoSEQ multiplex PCR; TCRdb stores just in-frame clones and leaves some out. V, J and clone size are taken as reported in that table, and D and trimming were inferred from the DNA itself. The sample contains about 240,000 clones, about 85% of which appear only once. The source is a woman aged 55-75 years with active or convalescent COVID-19. The chain couples TRBV5-4 to TRBJ2-1; 15 nucleotides line up with TRBD2. Sequences were obtained from peripheral blood. In nucleotides, the CDR3 is TGTGCCAGCAGCTGGGGACTAGCGGGGGGACCTCCCGCGGGCAATGAGCAGTTCTTC. It codes for CASSWGLAGGPPAGNEQFF.